These 2 T cell receptor beta chains were all obtained from the same sample, sequenced in a study of STAT5B mutations in CD4+ large granular lymphocyte leukemia. Libraries were prepared by immunoSEQ multiplex PCR; TCRdb keeps only in-frame clonotypes and omits some of them. Of around 35,000 clones in the sample, roughly nine tenths are singletons; the top ten hold about 3.2%. The specimen was CD4+ T cells from blood buffy coats. These receptors came from a human donor in good health.

As to this clone: Other DNA sequences of this sample code for an identical CDR3. The chain is built from TRBV9 and TRBJ1-2; D remains unclear. This CDR3 contains 14 residues. The germline V and J ends were trimmed by 0 bases and 11 bases, with 17 bases remaining between them. Germline V CDR1 and CDR2: SGDLS, YYNGEE. The CDR3 DNA reads as TGTGCCAGCAGCGTAGCCCCCCTAGGAGGGTGGTACACCTTC. Residues: CASSVAPLGGWYTF.

CDR3 sequence: CSVDFRTANTEAFF. CDR3 DNA sequence: TGCAGCGTTGATTTTAGGACAGCGAACACTGAAGCTTTCTTT. The chain carries TRBV29-1 and TRBJ1-1; weak D call: TRBD1 (6 bases). The germline V gene has CDR1 SQVTM and CDR2 ANQGSEA. Trimming took off 3 bases at V and 1 base at J, with 12 bases between the two ends. The CDR3 sequence is 14 residues long.